This T cell receptor (beta chain) was found in a study of shared clonotypes between healthy human individuals. Study observations and caveats: Roughly 5% was the fraction of naive CD4 clonotypes found shared across several donors. The low donor count limited represented genetic and exposure-history diversity.

For every subset, genomic DNA was evenly distributed across several immunoSEQ plates. Measured with immunoSEQ multiplex PCR; TCRdb has only the in-frame clones, and not every one. Of under 1 million clones listed, almost 95% are singletons. Cells designated naive CD8 were CD45RO-negative and were positively selected for CCR7, with terminally differentiated effector memory CD45RA+ cells excluded. The donors were adults (healthy and HIV-negative) with no recent acute infections or vaccinations. On this clone: Its specificity is not known.

The germline V and J ends were trimmed by 5 bases and 0 bases, with 8 bases remaining between them. The germline CDR1 and CDR2 sequences are MRHNA and SNTAGT. This CDR3 has 13 residues. The chain recombines TRBV6-4 with TRBJ2-7; D ambiguous. Sequenced material: naive CD8+ T cells sorted from blood. The TCR comes from a man aged 30-40 years in good health. The CDR3 DNA sequence: TGTGCCAGCAGTTTTTCTAGCTCCTACGAGCAGTACTTC. Protein sequence: CASSFSSSYEQYF.